The 2 T cell receptor beta chains presented below share a single source sample, sequenced in a study of T cells after posttransplantation cyclophosphamide. Here immunoSEQ multiplex PCR was the method, and the copy in TCRdb shows in-frame clones only, minus some. Sampling found some 40,000 clones, none seen once. Sequenced input: PBMCs. The receptors stem from a woman aged 45 to 65 in good health and a related stem cell transplant donor.

The sample holds many counts of this clone. V is TRBV7-9 and J is TRBJ1-2; TRBD1 agrees at 7 bases. CDR3 size: 13 residues. Germline-derived CDR1 and CDR2 are SEHNR and FQNEAQ (reference sequence). After removal of 5 bases from V and 4 bases from J, the junction contained 4 bases not matched to a gene. The CDR3 region is CASSAAGGYGYTF. The CDR3 DNA follows: TGTGCCAGCAGCGCGGCAGGGGGCTATGGCTACACCTTC. Full variable domain (remainder filled in from reference TRBV7-9 and TRBJ1-2): DTGVSQNPRHKITKRGQNVTFRCDPISEHNRLYWYRQTLGQGPEFLTYFQNEAQLEKSRLLSDRFSAERPKGSFSTLEIQRTEQGDSAMYLCASSAAGGYGYTFGSGTRLTVV.

This clone has ten or more counts. The CDR3 region is CASSYRGDTEAFF. CDR3 bases: TGTGCCAGCAGCTACAGGGGGGACACTGAAGCTTTCTTT. The chain is built from TRBV7-9 and TRBJ1-1; 8 bases match TRBD1. The length of the CDR3 is 13 residues. The trim removed 4 bases at V and 3 bases at J, leaving 1 base unmatched. Germline V lookup: CDR1 SEHNR, CDR2 FQNEAQ (reference sequence).